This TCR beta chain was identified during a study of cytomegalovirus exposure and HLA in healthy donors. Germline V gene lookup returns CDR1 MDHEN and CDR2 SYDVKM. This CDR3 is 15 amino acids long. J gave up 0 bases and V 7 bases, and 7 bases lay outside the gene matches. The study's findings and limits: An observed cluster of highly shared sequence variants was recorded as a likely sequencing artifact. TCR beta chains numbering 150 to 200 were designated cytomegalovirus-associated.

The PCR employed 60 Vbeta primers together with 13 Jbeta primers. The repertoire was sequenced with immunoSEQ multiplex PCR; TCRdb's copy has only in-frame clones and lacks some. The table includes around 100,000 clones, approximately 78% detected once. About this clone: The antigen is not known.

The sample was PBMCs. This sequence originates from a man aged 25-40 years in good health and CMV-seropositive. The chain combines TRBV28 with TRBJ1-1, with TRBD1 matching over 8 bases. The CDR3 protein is CASNGQGSLNTEAFF. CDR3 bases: TGTGCCAGCAATGGACAGGGATCCCTGAACACTGAAGCTTTCTTT.